Listed here are 32 T cell receptor beta chains from one sample, sequenced in a study of blood T cells in healthy people across ages. It was with a sample-barcoded 5' primer and a J-beta primer mix that a second PCR of roughly 7 to 12 cycles was run. TCRdb re-analysed the 5' RACE reads in MiXCR, keeping a single row per CDR3 protein. The sample comprises roughly 2 million distinct CDR3 sequences, around 50% of which are singletons, and 2% to 2.5% rests with the top ten. The sample comprised blood. The receptors here all came from a woman between 40 and 55 years old in good health.

There are a few counts of this clonotype. The V call is TRBV4-2, the J call TRBJ1-1, with D unclear. CDR1 LGHNA and CDR2 YNFKEQ come from the germline V gene. This CDR3 has 12 amino acids. Deletions cut 7 bases from V and 5 bases from J, with 11 bases between. The CDR3 loop reads CASNGGSTEAFF. The CDR3 nucleotides are TGTGCCAGCAACGGCGGGAGTACTGAAGCTTTCTTT.

This chain connects TRBV5-6 to TRBJ1-5, with D perhaps TRBD1 (5 bases). The CDR3 length is 17 residues. Germline V lookup: CDR1 SGHDT, CDR2 YYEEEE. V was cut by 0 bases and J by 0 bases, with 13 bases left in between. CDR3 amino acids: CASSLGPLGDSNQPQHF. The DNA for the CDR3 is TGTGCCAGCAGCTTGGGTCCTTTGGGGGATAGCAATCAGCCCCAGCATTTT.

In its sample, this clonotype was seen a few times. The chain combines TRBV4-3 with TRBJ1-4; the D gene is possibly TRBD1 (5 bases). Germline values: CDR1 LGHNA, CDR2 YSLEER. There are 15 residues in the CDR3. V shed 2 bases and J shed 4 bases, with 11 bases lying between them. The CDR3 reads CASSQTRGINEKLFF. DNA of the CDR3: TGCGCCAGCAGCCAAACGAGGGGTATTAATGAAAAACTGTTTTTT.

The table lists this clonotype with a few counts. The V call is TRBV4-3, the J call TRBJ2-7; D is unclear. Per the germline V gene, CDR1 is LGHNA and CDR2 is YSLEER. With 4 bases removed from V and 2 bases from J, the gap between germline ends came to 15 bases. The CDR3 sequence is 15 residues long. CDR3 nucleotide sequence: TGCGCCAGCAGCCCTAGGACCGAAGCAGCCTACGAGCAGTACTTC. Protein sequence: CASSPRTEAAYEQYF.

This chain uses TRBV5-1 with TRBJ2-1; perhaps TRBD2 as D (5 bases). There are 15 residues in the CDR3. CDR1 is SGHRS and CDR2 is YFSETQ in the germline V gene. V lost 0 bases and J 10 bases, leaving 17 bases between the germline ends. CDR3 sequence: CASSLDPDSLGEQFF. CDR3 DNA: TGCGCCAGCAGCTTGGACCCGGACTCCCTTGGGGAGCAGTTCTTC.

This clonotype was observed a single time. One end of the junction fails to match germline, which may point to a read error. This chain uses TRBV4-3 with TRBJ2-3; 7 nucleotides line up with TRBD1. CDR3 length: 16 amino acids. CDR1 is LGHNA, CDR2 YSLEER, per germline. The CDR3 reads CASSQGQGVGPETQYF. DNA for the CDR3: TGCGCCAGCAGCCAAGGACAGGGAGTAGGCCCAGAGACGCAGTATTTT.

This clonotype has only a few counts. This chain connects TRBV12-3 or TRBV12-4 to TRBJ1-5, with 10 bases lining up with TRBD1. This CDR3 comprises 13 residues. The ends lost 5 bases at V and 9 bases at J; junction bases unmatched: 4. CDR3: CASSAGQGWPQHF. Written as DNA, the CDR3 is TGTGCCAGCAGTGCGGGACAGGGGTGGCCCCAGCATTTT.

CDR3 DNA sequence: TGTGCCACCAGTACCTCGGACAACTCCTACGAGCAGTACTTC. Residues: CATSTSDNSYEQYF. This sequence joins TRBV24-1 and TRBJ2-5, with D possibly TRBD1 on 5 matching bases. The J call may be mistaken, given a closer DNA end match to TRBJ2-7. The CDR3 is 14 amino acids. CDR1 is KGHDR and CDR2 is SFDVKD in the germline V gene.

In nucleotides, the CDR3 is TGCGCCAGCAGCCAATTGGCGGGTTTTACTGGGGCCAACGTCCTGACTTTC. Protein: CASSQLAGFTGANVLTF. The chain has TRBV4-3 and TRBJ2-6, with D perhaps matching TRBD2 (5 bases). V lost 2 bases and J 2 bases, leaving 13 bases between the germline ends. The germline V gene has CDR1 LGHNA and CDR2 YSLEER. The length of the CDR3 is 17 residues.

This clonotype was detected a few times. The chain carries TRBV10-3 and TRBJ2-1; D remains unclear. The CDR3 is 13 residues long. The V end was cut by 6 bases, the J end by 0 bases, with 6 bases between. The germline CDR1 and CDR2 sequences are ENHRY and SYGVKD. The CDR3 DNA follows: TGTGCCATCAGCTCCGACTCCTACAATGAGCAGTTCTTC. It encodes CAISSDSYNEQFF.

The chain employs TRBV27 and TRBJ2-1; 13 bases align to TRBD2. Per germline, CDR1 MNHEY and CDR2 SMNVEV (reference sequence). Unmatched junction bases numbered 7, after V lost 5 bases and J lost 9 bases. The CDR3 spans 15 residues. The CDR3 region is CASSPGTSGASEQFF. In nucleotides, the CDR3 is TGTGCCAGCAGTCCAGGGACTAGCGGGGCGAGTGAGCAGTTCTTC.

This chain's CDR3 is CASSYSGSPLHF. The CDR3 nucleotides are TGTGCCAGCAGTTACTCGGGTTCACCCCTCCACTTT. V gene TRBV6-6 combines with J gene TRBJ1-6; D is unclear. The CDR3 length is 12 residues. The germline gives CDR1 MNHNY, CDR2 SVGAGI (reference sequence). V lost 0 bases and J lost 9, with 3 bases in between.

On this clonotype: A junction boundary mismatches the germline segment, possibly from a read error. The chain joins TRBV7-2 to TRBJ2-7; D unresolved. There are 13 residues in the CDR3. The germline CDR1 and CDR2 sequences are SGHTA and FQGNSA. DNA for the CDR3: TGTGCCGGCAGTACCTTGGGGACCTACGAGCAGTACTTC. Encoded protein: CAGSTLGTYEQYF.

A few counts support this clonotype. The CDR3 coding sequence is TGTGCCAGCAGTTCCGGGCGGGGGGCCTACAATGAGCAGTTCTTC. Its protein is CASSSGRGAYNEQFF. J is TRBJ2-1 and V is TRBV12-3 or TRBV12-4; TRBD2 agrees at 8 bases. CDR3 size: 15 residues. After removal of 4 bases from V and 2 bases from J, the junction contained 4 bases not matched to a gene.

With regard to this clonotype: A read error may produce the germline difference seen at one junction end. This rearrangement joins TRBV12-3 or TRBV12-4 to TRBJ2-1; TRBD2 aligns across 11 bases. This CDR3 is built from 14 residues. The CDR3 DNA reads as TGTGTCAGCACTCTAGCGGGGGGCACGAATGAGCAGTTCTTC. This gives the protein CVSTLAGGTNEQFF.

This clonotype is a singleton in its sample. CDR3 amino acids: CASRGGGQGSYNEQFF. The CDR3 DNA reads as TGTGCCAGCAGGGGTGGGGGACAGGGATCCTACAATGAGCAGTTCTTC. The chain uses TRBV12-3 or TRBV12-4 and TRBJ2-1, with 9 bases fitting TRBD1. The CDR3 loop spans 16 amino acids. With V trimmed by 6 bases and J by 1 base, 7 bases remained unmatched.

The gene calls are TRBV12-3 or TRBV12-4 and TRBJ2-1; TRBD1 agrees at 7 bases. The trim removed 3 bases at V and 5 bases at J, leaving 4 bases unmatched. The CDR3 consists of 14 residues. The CDR3 coding sequence is TGTGCCAGCAGTTTGCGACAGGGTGACAATGAGCAGTTCTTC. This translates into CASSLRQGDNEQFF.

The chain employs TRBV15 and TRBJ2-7; 10 bases match TRBD2. This CDR3 contains 14 residues. Germline V gene lookup returns CDR1 LNHNV and CDR2 YYDKDF (reference sequence). J gave up 3 bases and V 2 bases, and 1 base lay outside the gene matches. The CDR3 DNA reads TGTGCCACCAGCAGAACTAGCGGGGTCTACGAGCAGTACTTC. Residues: CATSRTSGVYEQYF.

Note on this clonotype: A much more abundant neighbour one base away suggests this may be a read error. This rearrangement joins TRBV6-5 to TRBJ2-3; 7 bases align to TRBD1. This CDR3 region has 16 residues. Germline values: CDR1 MNHEY, CDR2 SVGAGI. CDR3 sequence reads: CASSARGQLSTDTRYF. The CDR3 coding sequence is TGTGCCAGCAGCGCCCGGGGACAGCTTAGCACAGATACGCGGTATTTT.

The rearrangement links TRBV6-5 to TRBJ1-2; no clear D. Germline V gene lookup returns CDR1 MNHEY and CDR2 SVGAGI. The CDR3 extends over 16 amino acids. Trimming took 6 bases from V and 8 from J, leaving 25 bases between them. CDR3 residues: CASSPHDGVVPRGYTF. DNA of the CDR3: TGTGCCAGCAGCCCCCACGACGGGGTCGTGCCGAGAGGCTACACCTTC.

This clonotype was counted many times. CDR3 coding DNA: TGCAGTGCTAGAGAAGGGGGGCCTGGGGCCAACGTCCTGACTTTC. This codes for CSAREGGPGANVLTF. V usage is TRBV20-1 and J usage is TRBJ2-6; D tentatively fits TRBD1 or TRBD2 (6 bases each). V was clipped by 0 bases and J by 2 bases, with 8 bases between them. CDR3 length equals 15 residues. Germline CDR1 DFQATT, CDR2 SNEGSKA (reference sequence).

This clonotype was found a few times. The chain uses TRBV27 and TRBJ2-1; TRBD2 matches 7 bases. The germline CDR1 and CDR2 sequences are MNHEY and SMNVEV (reference sequence). The CDR3 runs to 16 residues. With V trimmed by 0 bases and J by 1 base, 3 bases remained unmatched. In DNA form, the CDR3 reads TGTGCCAGCAGTTTATCGAATAGCGGGTCCTACAATGAGCAGTTCTTC. Protein sequence: CASSLSNSGSYNEQFF.

This clonotype has more than one count but fewer than ten. DNA of the CDR3: TGTGCCAGCAGACATGGGCCGGGACAGATATTCAATGAGCAGTTCTTC. Translated: CASRHGPGQIFNEQFF. This chain joins TRBV7-9 and TRBJ2-1, with 7 nucleotides matching TRBD1. Germline assignment: CDR1 SEHNR and CDR2 FQNEAQ (reference sequence). The J segment lost 6 bases and the V segment lost 6 bases, leaving 14 bases of the junction unmatched. The CDR3 is 16 residues long. Full variable domain (remainder filled in from reference TRBV7-9 and TRBJ2-1): DTGVSQNPRHKITKRGQNVTFRCDPISEHNRLYWYRQTLGQGPEFLTYFQNEAQLEKSRLLSDRFSAERPKGSFSTLEIQRTEQGDSAMYLCASRHGPGQIFNEQFFGPGTRLTVL.

V usage is TRBV5-5 and J usage is TRBJ1-2, with D possibly TRBD1 on 6 matching bases. Germline-derived CDR1 and CDR2 are SGHKS and YYEKEE (reference sequence). There are 15 residues in the CDR3. Trimming took off 5 bases at V and 0 bases at J, with 14 bases between the two ends. The DNA for the CDR3 is TGTGCCAGCAGGGGAGGACAGAGCCCTAACTATGGCTACACCTTC. Its protein product is CASRGGQSPNYGYTF. The full variable domain, rest sourced from reference TRBV5-5 and TRBJ1-2, is DAGVTQSPTHLIKTRGQQVTLRCSPISGHKSVSWYQQVLGQGPQFIFQYYEKEERGRGNFPDRFSARQFPNYSSELNVNALLLGDSALYLCASRGGQSPNYGYTFGSGTRLTVV.

The gene calls are TRBV27 and TRBJ1-6; no reliable D call. CDR1 MNHEY and CDR2 SMNVEV come from the germline V gene (reference sequence). This CDR3 is built from 13 residues. V was clipped by 1 base and J by 10 bases, with 8 bases between them. The CDR3 DNA reads TGTGCCAGCAGTTTATTGAGGGAGTCACCCCTCCACTTT. It encodes CASSLLRESPLHF.

The J gene is TRBJ2-3, the V gene TRBV20-1; 9 nucleotides align to TRBD2. Germline-derived CDR1 and CDR2 are DFQATT and SNEGSKA (reference sequence). There are 17 residues in the CDR3. V gave up 3 bases and J gave up 4 bases; unmatched junction bases: 14. The CDR3 sequence is CSARVMWRGGPPDTQYF. CDR3 coding DNA: TGCAGTGCTAGGGTCATGTGGCGGGGGGGCCCCCCAGATACGCAGTATTTT.

This clonotype was counted between two and nine times. This rearrangement joins TRBV7-2 to TRBJ2-3; 12 bases match TRBD2. The CDR3 loop spans 15 amino acids. The ends lost 3 bases at V and 9 bases at J; junction bases unmatched: 7. Germline CDR1 SGHTA, CDR2 FQGNSA. The CDR3 region has the DNA TGTGCCAGCAGCTTTTCTAGCGGGGGGGCAGGGACGCAGTATTTT. This gives the protein CASSFSSGGAGTQYF.

The chain joins TRBV9 to TRBJ2-1; no clear D. The germline gives CDR1 SGDLS, CDR2 YYNGEE. Trimming took 0 bases from V and 7 from J, leaving 5 bases between them. The CDR3 is 12 residues long. Here the CDR3 DNA reads TGTGCCAGCAGCGTAGTCAGTAATGAGCAGTTCTTC. This codes for CASSVVSNEQFF.

This clonotype was detected only a few times. The V and J genes are TRBV3-1 and TRBJ2-7; the D gene is possibly TRBD1 (6 bases). CDR3 length equals 16 residues. Germline values: CDR1 LGHDT, CDR2 YNNKEL (reference sequence). Trimming shortened V by 1 base and J by 1 base, and 14 bases separated the two germline ends. The CDR3 nucleotides read TGTGCCAGCAGCCAAGGTCAGGGGATTTTATCCTACGAGCAGTACTTC. It yields the protein CASSQGQGILSYEQYF.

V gene TRBV14 combines with J gene TRBJ2-5; D is possibly TRBD1 (6 bases). The CDR3 runs 16 residues. Looked up from germline, CDR1 is SGHDN and CDR2 is FVKESK. Trimming removed 5 bases at V and 4 bases at J, with 20 bases between. The chain's CDR3 is CASSLQGYGDRETQYF. Written as DNA, the CDR3 is TGTGCCAGCAGCTTACAGGGTTACGGGGACCGAGAGACCCAGTACTTC.

V gene TRBV6-2 or TRBV6-3 combines with J gene TRBJ2-7; weak D call: TRBD1 (7 bases). Trimming removed 4 bases at V and 0 bases at J, with 16 bases between. The CDR3 is 16 amino acids. CDR1 and CDR2 (germline): MNHEY, SVGEGT. Here the CDR3 DNA reads TGTGCCAGCAGTTCCAGGGGGAGGAGGAGCTCCTACGAGCAGTACTTC. Translated: CASSSRGRRSSYEQYF.

This clonotype was counted only a few times. This chain joins TRBV10-3 and TRBJ2-7, with a possible D match to TRBD1 (5 bases). Looked up from germline, CDR1 is ENHRY and CDR2 is SYGVKD. The CDR3 totals 13 residues. V lost 7 bases and J lost 0, with 10 bases in between. The CDR3 nucleotides are TGTGCCATCAAACAAGACAGCTCCTACGAGCAGTACTTC. This translates into CAIKQDSSYEQYF.